Shown below are 21 T cell receptor beta chains from a single sample sequenced in a study of blood T cells in healthy people across ages. A J-beta primer mix and a sample-barcoded 5' primer were used in a second PCR of about 7 to 11 cycles. TCRdb re-analysed the 5' RACE reads in MiXCR, keeping a single row per CDR3 protein. Seen here are around 1,500,000 distinct CDR3 sequences, approximately 28% observed once, and the top ten hold roughly 8.2%. The sequenced material came from blood. The receptors stem from a woman in her twenties or thirties in good health.

This clonotype was detected many times. This chain links TRBV20-1 with TRBJ2-7; D not resolved. Trimming pared 3 bases from V and 1 base from J, leaving 10 bases between. The CDR3 consists of 13 residues. The V gene's germline CDR1 is DFQATT and CDR2 SNEGSKA (reference sequence). CDR3 loop: CSARDDLSYEQYF. The CDR3 DNA is TGCAGTGCTAGGGACGACCTTTCCTACGAGCAGTACTTC.

The table lists this clonotype with many counts. The rearrangement uses TRBV12-3 or TRBV12-4 and TRBJ2-7, with 12 bases fitting TRBD2. V lost 4 bases to trimming and J lost 6 bases; unmatched junction nucleotides: 4. The CDR3 is 14 amino acids. CDR3 bases: TGTGCCAGCAGTTCCCTAGCGGGGGGGAGCGAGCAGTACTTC. Its protein product is CASSSLAGGSEQYF.

The V gene is TRBV5-5, the J gene TRBJ2-3; TRBD2 might be the D (5 bases). The CDR3 extends over 13 amino acids. V shed 3 bases and J shed 0 bases, with 5 bases lying between them. Germline values: CDR1 SGHKS, CDR2 YYEKEE (reference sequence). CDR3 sequence reads: CASSWESTDTQYF. The CDR3 DNA is TGTGCCAGCAGCTGGGAGAGCACAGATACGCAGTATTTT.

This rearrangement joins TRBV29-1 to TRBJ2-4; 8 bases map to TRBD1. Germline V lookup: CDR1 SQVTM, CDR2 ANQGSEA. The ends lost 7 bases at V and 3 bases at J; junction bases unmatched: 2. This CDR3 has 12 amino acids. This CDR3 reads CSGGQDKNIQYF. CDR3 DNA: TGCAGCGGGGGACAGGACAAAAACATTCAGTACTTC.

The CDR3 sequence is CSASSGGAEAFF. CDR3 nucleotides: TGCAGTGCTAGCTCAGGGGGGGCTGAAGCTTTCTTT. This chain joins TRBV20-1 and TRBJ1-1; 7 bases fit TRBD1. Germline V gene sequence: CDR1 DFQATT, CDR2 SNEGSKA (reference sequence). V lost 3 bases, J lost 6 bases, and 4 bases stayed unmatched. The CDR3 length is 12 residues.

This clonotype was observed a few times. The gene calls are TRBV7-2 and TRBJ1-5; D may be TRBD1 (5 bases). CDR3 length: 15 residues. Germline V gene data show CDR1 as SGHTA and CDR2 as FQGNSA. The V end was cut by 3 bases, the J end by 0 bases, with 9 bases between. CDR3 bases: TGTGCCAGCAGCTTGGGGGAGTATAGCAATCAGCCCCAGCATTTT. This translates into CASSLGEYSNQPQHF.

The J gene is TRBJ2-3, the V gene TRBV20-1; TRBD2 might be the D (6 bases). Trimming took 5 bases from V and 0 from J, leaving 12 bases between them. The germline CDR1 and CDR2 sequences are DFQATT and SNEGSKA (reference sequence). The CDR3 covers 14 residues. The CDR3 region has the DNA TGCAGTGCTGCGGAAGCGGGCAGCACAGATACGCAGTATTTT. Its protein is CSAAEAGSTDTQYF.

The chain uses TRBV5-1 and TRBJ2-2; 8 nucleotides line up with TRBD2. Germline lookup yields CDR1 SGHRS and CDR2 YFSETQ. J lost 4 bases, V lost 4 bases, and 6 bases had no gene match. The CDR3 has 15 amino acids. Here the CDR3 reads CASSLERGTTGELFF. The CDR3, as DNA: TGCGCCAGCAGCCTTGAGCGGGGGACCACCGGGGAGCTGTTTTTT.

This chain joins TRBV11-2 and TRBJ2-7, with a possible D match to TRBD2 (6 bases). The ends were cut back, 3 bases at V and 2 bases at J, with 11 bases in the middle. The CDR3 consists of 14 residues. Germline-derived CDR1 and CDR2 are SGHAT and FQNNGV. CDR3 sequence: CASSFRGTPYEQYF. The CDR3 nucleotides read TGTGCCAGCAGCTTCCGGGGGACCCCCTACGAGCAGTACTTC.

The rearrangement links TRBV24-1 to TRBJ2-5; TRBD2 agrees at 10 bases. Germline trimming cut 3 bases from V and 4 bases from J; bases unmatched to any gene: 7. Germline lookup yields CDR1 KGHDR and CDR2 SFDVKD. This CDR3 contains 16 residues. The CDR3 loop reads CATSDLQRGGLETQYF. The CDR3 DNA reads TGTGCCACCAGTGATCTCCAGCGGGGGGGCCTAGAGACCCAGTACTTC.

Concerning this clonotype: Compared with germline, one end of the junction differs, possibly owing to a read error. This chain joins TRBV7-2 and TRBJ2-5; D tentatively fits TRBD1 or TRBD2 (5 bases each). CDR3 size: 14 residues. CDR1 is SGHTA, CDR2 FQGNSA, per germline. The chain's CDR3 is CASSLGGNQGTQYF. The CDR3 DNA reads as TGTGCCAGCAGCTTAGGGGGGAACCAAGGGACCCAGTACTTC.

This clonotype was recorded at least ten times. This CDR3 is CSAPEEGTYEQYF. The CDR3 DNA follows: TGCAGTGCTCCCGAAGAGGGCACCTACGAGCAGTACTTC. J is TRBJ2-7 and V is TRBV20-1; maybe TRBD2 (5 bases). The CDR3 is made up of 13 amino acids. The ends were cut back, 5 bases at V and 2 bases at J, with 13 bases in the middle. Germline V lookup: CDR1 DFQATT, CDR2 SNEGSKA (reference sequence).

About this clonotype itself: The junction and the germline gene differ at one end; a read error may be behind it. This chain connects TRBV28 to TRBJ1-2; 7 bases match TRBD1. From germline, CDR1 is MDHEN and CDR2 SYDVKM. This CDR3 region has 13 residues. The CDR3: CASSRDRDYGHTF. CDR3 nucleotides: TGTGCCAGCAGCCGGGACAGAGACTATGGCCACACCTTC.

This clonotype appeared a few times. The gene calls are TRBV10-3 and TRBJ2-1, with TRBD2 matching 12 bases. V shed 0 bases, J shed 4 bases, and the junction held 10 bases outside the gene matches. From germline, CDR1 is ENHRY and CDR2 SYGVKD. CDR3 length: 19 residues. CDR3 sequence reads: CAISESRGRGTSGYNEQFF. The CDR3 coding sequence is TGTGCCATCAGTGAGTCGAGGGGCAGAGGGACTAGCGGGTACAATGAGCAGTTCTTC.

This clonotype has ten or more counts. The chain combines TRBV5-1 with TRBJ1-2; a weak D match, TRBD1 (6 bases). V was cut by 0 bases and J by 1 base, with 10 bases left in between. The CDR3 spans 15 residues. Germline loops: CDR1 SGHRS, CDR2 YFSETQ. CDR3 residues: CASSLGAGVNYGYTF. In DNA form, the CDR3 reads TGCGCCAGCAGCTTGGGTGCAGGGGTTAACTATGGCTACACCTTC.

This CDR3 reads CASSFQGKSYEQYF. CDR3 bases: TGTGCCAGCAGCTTCCAGGGGAAGTCGTACGAGCAGTACTTC. The V call is TRBV5-5, the J call TRBJ2-7; D may be TRBD1 (6 bases). V lost 2 bases and J 4 bases, leaving 13 bases between the germline ends. The CDR3 consists of 14 residues. Germline CDR1 SGHKS, CDR2 YYEKEE (reference sequence).

This clonotype was counted between two and nine times. This rearrangement joins TRBV6-2 or TRBV6-3 to TRBJ2-1; D is uncertain. CDR1 and CDR2 (germline): MNHEY, SVGEGT. The CDR3 is made up of 13 amino acids. Trimming stripped 10 bases from V and 3 bases from J, with 13 bases between. The DNA for the CDR3 is TGTGCCACCCGACGATGGGGCTACAATGAGCAGTTCTTC. This gives the protein CATRRWGYNEQFF.

This clonotype was counted only a few times. The junction and the germline gene differ at one end; a read error may be behind it. J is TRBJ1-2 and V is TRBV11-2; D gene uncertain. Germline values: CDR1 SGHAT, CDR2 FQNNGV. This CDR3 has 16 residues. CDR3 DNA: TGTGTCAGCAGCCCCCTGTCGGGGAGGCCGGGCTATGGCTACACCTTC. It translates to CVSSPLSGRPGYGYTF.

This clonotype was observed at least ten times. This chain uses TRBV11-2 with TRBJ2-7; perhaps TRBD1 as D (6 bases). The V end was cut by 5 bases, the J end by 1 base, with 15 bases between. The CDR3 is 15 residues long. Germline V gene data show CDR1 as SGHAT and CDR2 as FQNNGV. The CDR3, as DNA: TGTGCCAGCAGCCTTTACCTGGACAGTTCCTACGAGCAGTACTTC. It yields the protein CASSLYLDSSYEQYF.

This clonotype showed up many times. The chain has TRBV20-1 and TRBJ2-1; TRBD2 is a possible D gene (6 bases). Per germline, CDR1 DFQATT and CDR2 SNEGSKA (reference sequence). Trimming took off 6 bases at V and 3 bases at J, with 9 bases between the two ends. This CDR3 has 12 residues. This chain's CDR3 is CSAGGSYNEQFF. The CDR3 DNA follows: TGCAGTGCCGGGGGTAGCTACAATGAGCAGTTCTTC.

This clonotype was picked up many times. The rearrangement uses TRBV10-2 and TRBJ1-5; 7 positions agree with TRBD1. The V gene's germline CDR1 is WSHSY and CDR2 SAAADI. The CDR3 has 16 residues. V lost 6 bases to trimming and J lost 0 bases; unmatched junction nucleotides: 8. The CDR3 nucleotides are TGCGCCAGCAGCCCAAAGGGACAGAATAGCAATCAGCCCCAGCATTTT. As protein: CASSPKGQNSNQPQHF.